A single sample is the source of the 24 T cell receptor beta chains below, sequenced in a study of early T cells in non-severe SARS-CoV-2 infection. TCRdb re-derived calls from the 5' RACE reads in MiXCR, one entry per CDR3 protein. The sample consists of about 28,000 distinct CDR3 sequences, 5% to 5.5% of them appearing once. The sequenced sample consisted of whole blood. The receptor source for this set is an adult who was a healthcare worker with PCR-confirmed SARS-CoV-2 infection or an uninfected control (not recorded which).

The chain has TRBV6-6 and TRBJ2-1, with TRBD2 matching 8 bases. V shed 2 bases and J 0 bases; nucleotides not matched to a gene: 6. Germline V gene sequence: CDR1 MNHNY, CDR2 SVGAGI (reference sequence). This CDR3 region has 17 residues. In DNA form, the CDR3 reads TGTGCCAGCAGTTACATAAGCGGGGGTAGCTCCTACAATGAGCAGTTCTTC. Translated, it gives CASSYISGGSSYNEQFF.

This clonotype turned up a few times. The DNA for the CDR3 is TGTGCCAGCAGCTCAACCGTAAAACAGGGTCGGTTCACTGAAGCTTTCTTT. Amino acids: CASSSTVKQGRFTEAFF. The V gene is TRBV11-3, the J gene TRBJ1-1, with a tentative D call TRBD1 (6 bases). V lost 4 bases, J lost 4 bases, and 22 bases lay in between. This CDR3 is 17 amino acids long. Per germline, CDR1 SGHNT and CDR2 YENEEA.

This clonotype appeared many times. The chain joins TRBV7-2 to TRBJ1-2; 7 nucleotides match TRBD1. With 3 bases clipped from V and 3 bases from J, the junction kept 7 bases outside the gene matches. The CDR3 has 15 amino acids. CDR1 and CDR2 (germline): SGHTA, FQGNSA. Here the CDR3 DNA reads TGTGCCAGCAGCTTGGGTAGGGGGCAAGACTATGGCTACACCTTC. Its protein product is CASSLGRGQDYGYTF.

V is TRBV2 and J is TRBJ1-1; D gene unclear. The CDR3 totals 13 residues. In germline, CDR1 is SNHLY, CDR2 FYNNEI. Between the trimmed V and J ends, which lost 3 bases and 1 base, there was a span of 6 bases. The CDR3 bases are TGTGCCAGCAGTGATCGAGAGAACACTGAAGCTTTCTTT. This gives the protein CASSDRENTEAFF. Based on the CDR3 plus reference TRBV2 and TRBJ1-1, the full variable domain is EPEVTQTPSHQVTQMGQEVILRCVPISNHLYFYWYRQILGQKVEFLVSFYNNEISEKSEIFDDQFSVERPDGSNFTLKIRSTKLEDSAMYFCASSDRENTEAFFGQGTRLTVV.

At least ten counts were recorded for this clonotype. The chain joins TRBV19 to TRBJ1-5; D uncertain. The CDR3 runs to 15 residues. The germline V and J ends were trimmed by 2 bases and 0 bases, with 8 bases remaining between them. Germline lookup yields CDR1 LNHDA and CDR2 SQIVND (reference sequence). CDR3 bases: TGTGCCAGTAGTATAATATCGGTTAGCAATCAGCCCCAGCATTTT. Its protein is CASSIISVSNQPQHF.

The chain couples TRBV5-1 to TRBJ2-5; 8 bases are shared with TRBD1. Germline V CDR1 and CDR2: SGHRS, YFSETQ. With 0 bases clipped from V and 5 bases from J, the junction kept 6 bases outside the gene matches. The CDR3 sequence is 15 residues long. CDR3 residues: CASSLGTGSSETQYF. The CDR3 region has the DNA TGCGCCAGCAGCTTGGGGACAGGGTCGTCGGAGACCCAGTACTTC.

Regarding this clonotype: A much larger clone differs by one base, so this may be a read error. This chain uses TRBV6-2 or TRBV6-3 with TRBJ2-1; D unresolved. The CDR3 contains 14 residues. Per the germline V gene, CDR1 is MNHEY and CDR2 is SVGEGT. CDR3 bases: TGTGCCAGCTGTTACTGGGTAAAGTACAATGAGCAGTTCTTC. Translated, it gives CASCYWVKYNEQFF.

The rearrangement links TRBV6-2 or TRBV6-3 to TRBJ2-1, with D hard to call. Trimming removed 4 bases at V and 0 bases at J, with 10 bases between. Germline values: CDR1 MNHEY, CDR2 SVGEGT. The CDR3 consists of 15 residues. The DNA of the CDR3 is TGTGCCAGCAGTTCGCCGCCGAGCTCCTACAATGAGCAGTTCTTC. Translating it yields CASSSPPSSYNEQFF.

In this sample, this clonotype turned up many times. J is TRBJ2-2 and V is TRBV29-1; 8 nucleotides align to TRBD1. Germline CDR1 and CDR2: SQVTM and ANQGSEA. This CDR3 spans 14 amino acids. The V segment lost 4 bases and the J segment 5 bases; nucleotides outside the gene matches: 6. CDR3 DNA sequence: TGCAGCGTTGGGGGACAGGCAGGAACCGGGGAGCTGTTTTTT. Its protein product is CSVGGQAGTGELFF.

This clonotype was counted at least ten times. This chain joins TRBV6-5 and TRBJ1-2; tentative D call: TRBD1 (6 bases). The CDR3 has 19 amino acids. V was shortened by 0 bases and J by 4 bases, with 24 bases between the two germline ends. CDR1 is MNHEY and CDR2 is SVGAGI in the germline V gene. CDR3 sequence: CASSYSNSLTAGDRYGYTF. The CDR3 nucleotides are TGTGCCAGCAGTTACTCGAATTCCCTCACAGCAGGGGATCGCTATGGCTACACCTTC.

The V and J genes are TRBV7-2 and TRBJ1-2; 7 nucleotides match TRBD1. The CDR3 runs to 14 residues. Losses at the gene ends were 3 bases for V and 2 bases for J; bases not matched to a gene: 3. Germline V gene data show CDR1 as SGHTA and CDR2 as FQGNSA. The CDR3 is CASSLQQGNYGYTF. CDR3 DNA sequence: TGTGCCAGCAGCTTGCAACAGGGGAACTATGGCTACACCTTC. The whole variable domain, remainder taken from reference TRBV7-2 and TRBJ1-2, is GAGVSQSPSNKVTEKGKDVELRCDPISGHTALYWYRQSLGQGLEFLIYFQGNSAPDKSGLPSDRFSAERTGGSVSTLTIQRTQQEDSAVYLCASSLQQGNYGYTFGSGTRLTVV.

This clonotype was detected only a few times. In DNA form, the CDR3 reads TGTGCCAGCAGCACTGACAGCTCCGGGACCAACTACGAGCAGTACTTC. It codes for CASSTDSSGTNYEQYF. This chain connects TRBV7-9 to TRBJ2-7; D tentatively reads TRBD1 or TRBD2 (5 bases each). The CDR3 loop spans 16 amino acids. The germline V gene encodes CDR1 SEHNR and CDR2 FQNEAQ (reference sequence). V gave up 5 bases and J gave up 3 bases, with 20 bases separating them.

This clonotype was seen a few times. The chain carries TRBV3-1 and TRBJ2-1; TRBD2 agrees at 7 bases. Germline CDR1 and CDR2: LGHDT and YNNKEL (reference sequence). V was pared by 3 bases and J by 9 bases, with 11 bases of the junction left unmatched. CDR3 length equals 15 residues. The CDR3 bases are TGTGCCAGCAGCCAGTCCGACGCGGGAGTGGGTGAGCAGTTCTTC. Its protein product is CASSQSDAGVGEQFF.

This clonotype was seen at least ten times. Mismatch with germline at one junction end may stem from a read error. The CDR3 region is CSVGVRVGDTQYF. The CDR3 DNA reads TGTAGCGTTGGGGTTAGGGTTGGAGATACGCAGTATTTT. J is TRBJ2-3 and V is TRBV29-1, with D perhaps TRBD2 (5 bases). This CDR3 is 13 amino acids long. Germline CDR1 reads SQVTM; CDR2 reads ANQGSEA.

In its sample, this clonotype was seen many times. The V call is TRBV20-1, the J call TRBJ1-2; 9 bases are shared with TRBD1. Germline values: CDR1 DFQATT, CDR2 SNEGSKA (reference sequence). The CDR3 spans 14 residues. V dropped 1 base and J dropped 4; count of bases not matched to a gene: 4. The CDR3 loop reads CSARVDRGFYGYTF. The CDR3 DNA follows: TGCAGTGCTAGAGTGGACAGGGGATTCTATGGCTACACCTTC.

The sample holds many counts of this clonotype. The chain employs TRBV15 and TRBJ1-6, with unresolved D. Germline lookup yields CDR1 LNHNV and CDR2 YYDKDF (reference sequence). This CDR3 is built from 12 residues. Trimming took 3 bases from V and 8 from J, leaving 5 bases between them. This CDR3 is CATSSVHSPLHF. CDR3 nucleotide sequence: TGTGCCACCAGCAGTGTTCATTCACCCCTCCACTTT.

This clonotype has a count of ten or more. The rearrangement links TRBV28 to TRBJ1-3; TRBD1 is a possible D gene (6 bases). V dropped 6 bases and J dropped 1 base, with 13 bases sitting between them. The CDR3 loop spans 15 amino acids. Germline loops: CDR1 MDHEN, CDR2 SYDVKM. CDR3 loop: CASRPEGVSGNTIYF. Here the CDR3 DNA reads TGTGCCAGCAGACCGGAGGGGGTATCTGGAAACACCATATATTTT. The complete variable domain, with remaining parts taken from reference TRBV28 and TRBJ1-3, reads DVKVTQSSRYLVKRTGEKVFLECVQDMDHENMFWYRQDPGLGLRLIYFSYDVKMKEKGDIPEGYSVSREKKERFSLILESASTNQTSMYLCASRPEGVSGNTIYFGEGSWLTVV.

This clonotype was found many times. The chain couples TRBV6-5 to TRBJ2-3; 8 nucleotides line up with TRBD2. J gave up 1 base and V 6 bases, and 3 bases lay outside the gene matches. CDR3 length: 14 amino acids. Germline V lookup: CDR1 MNHEY, CDR2 SVGAGI. The chain's CDR3 is CASRVTSGTDTQYF. The DNA of the CDR3 is TGTGCCAGCAGGGTGACTAGCGGCACAGATACGCAGTATTTT.

This clonotype has at least ten counts. The V and J genes are TRBV2 and TRBJ2-2; D may be TRBD1 (5 bases). Germline CDR1 and CDR2: SNHLY and FYNNEI. The CDR3 length is 15 residues. Trimming pared 3 bases from V and 2 bases from J, leaving 10 bases between. The CDR3 nucleotides are TGTGCCAGCAGTGATCAGGGTACAAACACCGGGGAGCTGTTTTTT. This translates into CASSDQGTNTGELFF.

This clonotype was counted ten times or more. The rearrangement uses TRBV27 and TRBJ2-1; TRBD2 might be the D (7 bases). Per the germline V gene, CDR1 is MNHEY and CDR2 is SMNVEV (reference sequence). The CDR3 spans 15 residues. The germline V and J ends were trimmed by 6 bases and 3 bases, with 15 bases remaining between them. The chain's CDR3 is CASRGGGSYYNEQFF. CDR3 DNA: TGTGCCAGCAGGGGGGGCGGGAGTTACTACAATGAGCAGTTCTTC.

There are many counts of this clonotype. The CDR3 DNA reads TGCAGTGCTAATGCCGGGACAGACTACTACGAGCAGTACTTC. Its protein is CSANAGTDYYEQYF. The gene calls are TRBV20-1 and TRBJ2-7; 7 nucleotides match TRBD1. Germline CDR1 DFQATT, CDR2 SNEGSKA (reference sequence). Unmatched junction bases numbered 9, after V lost 4 bases and J lost 3 bases. The CDR3 is 14 residues long.

This clonotype was observed many times. The chain carries TRBV6-2 or TRBV6-3 and TRBJ2-5, with 10 nucleotides matching TRBD2. The CDR3 contains 19 residues. Germline assignment: CDR1 MNHEY and CDR2 SVGEGT. V dropped 7 bases and J dropped 2; count of bases not matched to a gene: 19. The CDR3 here is CASTGLSPSGSAKQETQYF. The CDR3 nucleotides read TGTGCCAGCACCGGACTATCCCCTAGCGGGAGTGCTAAACAAGAGACCCAGTACTTC.

This chain connects TRBV2 to TRBJ1-6, with no clear D. The germline CDR1 and CDR2 sequences are SNHLY and FYNNEI. CDR3 size: 14 residues. V lost 0 bases and J lost 7, with 7 bases in between. CDR3 region: CASSEALPNSPLHF. The DNA of the CDR3 is TGTGCCAGCAGTGAAGCGCTTCCGAATTCACCCCTCCACTTT.

This clonotype was observed at least ten times. The chain couples TRBV5-6 to TRBJ2-1, with D perhaps TRBD2 (6 bases). This CDR3 has 17 amino acids. Germline loops: CDR1 SGHDT, CDR2 YYEEEE. Trimming cost V 3 bases and J 4 bases, with 20 bases left between them. CDR3 sequence: CASSWPTGRDVYNEQFF. DNA of the CDR3: TGTGCCAGCAGCTGGCCCACCGGGAGAGACGTTTACAATGAGCAGTTCTTC.